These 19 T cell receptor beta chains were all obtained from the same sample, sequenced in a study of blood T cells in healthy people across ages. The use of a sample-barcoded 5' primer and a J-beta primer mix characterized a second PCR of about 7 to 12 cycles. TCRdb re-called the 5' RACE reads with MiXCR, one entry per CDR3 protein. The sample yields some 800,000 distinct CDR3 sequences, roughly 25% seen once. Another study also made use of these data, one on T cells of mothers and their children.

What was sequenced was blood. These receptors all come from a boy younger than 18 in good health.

CDR3 sequence: CASSLSRAGADTQYF. CDR3 nucleotide sequence: TGTGCCAGCAGCTTAAGTCGGGCGGGAGCAGATACGCAGTATTTT. V and J are TRBV7-2 and TRBJ2-3, with 7 bases aligning to TRBD2. Germline-derived CDR1 and CDR2 are SGHTA and FQGNSA. The CDR3 totals 15 residues. J was trimmed by 4 bases and V by 2 bases; bases with no gene match: 6. The variable domain in full, completed from reference TRBV7-2 and TRBJ2-3, reads GAGVSQSPSNKVTEKGKDVELRCDPISGHTALYWYRQSLGQGLEFLIYFQGNSAPDKSGLPSDRFSAERTGGSVSTLTIQRTQQEDSAVYLCASSLSRAGADTQYFGPGTRLTVL.

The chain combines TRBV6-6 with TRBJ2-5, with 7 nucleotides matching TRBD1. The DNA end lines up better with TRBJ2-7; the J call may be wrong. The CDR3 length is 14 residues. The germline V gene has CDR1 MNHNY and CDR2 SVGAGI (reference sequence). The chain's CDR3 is CASSYGQAGYEQYF. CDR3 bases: TGTGCCAGCAGTTACGGACAGGCAGGCTACGAGCAGTACTTC.

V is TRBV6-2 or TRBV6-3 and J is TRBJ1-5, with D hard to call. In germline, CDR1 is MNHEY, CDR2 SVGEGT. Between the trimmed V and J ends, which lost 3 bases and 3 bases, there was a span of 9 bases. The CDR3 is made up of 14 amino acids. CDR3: CASSYAIHNQPQHF. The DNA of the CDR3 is TGTGCCAGCAGTTATGCCATCCACAATCAGCCCCAGCATTTT.

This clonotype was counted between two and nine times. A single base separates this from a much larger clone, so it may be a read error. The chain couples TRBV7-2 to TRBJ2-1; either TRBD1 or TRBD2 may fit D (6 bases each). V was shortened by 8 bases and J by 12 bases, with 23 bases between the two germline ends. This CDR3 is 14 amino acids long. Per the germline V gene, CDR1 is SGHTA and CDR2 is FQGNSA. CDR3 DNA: TGTGCCAGCGGCCCTAGAGGAACGGGGGCCCGGCAGTTCTTC. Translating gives CASGPRGTGARQFF.

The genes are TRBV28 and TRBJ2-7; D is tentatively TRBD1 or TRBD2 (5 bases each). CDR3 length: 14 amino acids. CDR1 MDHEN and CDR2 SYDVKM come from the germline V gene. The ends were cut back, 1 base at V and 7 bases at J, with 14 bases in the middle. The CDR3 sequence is CASSLFRGAEEQYF. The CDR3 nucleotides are TGTGCCAGCAGTTTATTTCGGGGCGCTGAGGAGCAGTACTTC.

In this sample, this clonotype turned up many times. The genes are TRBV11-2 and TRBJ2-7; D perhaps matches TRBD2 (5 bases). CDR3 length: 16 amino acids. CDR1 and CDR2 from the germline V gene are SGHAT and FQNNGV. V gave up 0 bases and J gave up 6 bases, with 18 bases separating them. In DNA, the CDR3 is TGTGCCAGCAGCTTAGACGAGGAGGCCGCCTTCCGCGAGCAGTACTTC. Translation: CASSLDEEAAFREQYF.

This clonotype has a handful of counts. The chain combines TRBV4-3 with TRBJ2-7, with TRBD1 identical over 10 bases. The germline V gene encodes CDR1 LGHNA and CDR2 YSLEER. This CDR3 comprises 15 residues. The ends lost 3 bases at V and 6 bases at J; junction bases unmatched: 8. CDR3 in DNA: TGCGCCAGCAGCCATGCCGGGACAGGGGCTCCCGAGCAGTACTTC. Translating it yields CASSHAGTGAPEQYF.

The CDR3 DNA sequence: TGTGCCATCAGAGAGGTCAGCGCCGGTAACGAGCAGTACTTC. Translating gives CAIREVSAGNEQYF. The V call is TRBV10-3, the J call TRBJ2-5; D uncertain. The end of the DNA is better explained by TRBJ2-7, so the J call may be wrong. The CDR3 sequence is 14 residues long. The V gene's germline CDR1 is ENHRY and CDR2 SYGVKD.

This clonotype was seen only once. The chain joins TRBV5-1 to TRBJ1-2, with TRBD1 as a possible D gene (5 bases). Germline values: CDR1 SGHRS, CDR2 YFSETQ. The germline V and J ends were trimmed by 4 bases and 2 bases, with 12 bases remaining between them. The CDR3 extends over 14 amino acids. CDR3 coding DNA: TGCGCCAGCAGCCCCTCGACAGAGAACTATGGCTACACCTTC. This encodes CASSPSTENYGYTF.

This CDR3 reads CSVVKGADTQYF. CDR3 DNA: TGCAGCGTCGTTAAGGGGGCAGATACGCAGTATTTT. The chain couples TRBV29-1 to TRBJ2-3, with D perhaps TRBD1 (6 bases). The V and J ends lost 6 bases and 4 bases respectively, with 11 bases between them. CDR3 length: 12 residues. Germline V gives CDR1 SQVTM, CDR2 ANQGSEA.

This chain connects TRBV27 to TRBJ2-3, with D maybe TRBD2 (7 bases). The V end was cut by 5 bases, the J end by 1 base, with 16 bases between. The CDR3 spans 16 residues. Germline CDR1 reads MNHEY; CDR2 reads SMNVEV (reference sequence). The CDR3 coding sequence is TGTGCCAGCAGTCCACACAAGGGGGGGGGCACAGATACGCAGTATTTT. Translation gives CASSPHKGGGTDTQYF.

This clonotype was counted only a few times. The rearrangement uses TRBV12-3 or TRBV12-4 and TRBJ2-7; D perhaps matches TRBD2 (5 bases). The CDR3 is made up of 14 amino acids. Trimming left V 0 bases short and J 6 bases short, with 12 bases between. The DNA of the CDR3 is TGTGCCAGCAGTTTAGCGGGAGAGGTGGCCGAGCAGTACTTC. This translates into CASSLAGEVAEQYF.

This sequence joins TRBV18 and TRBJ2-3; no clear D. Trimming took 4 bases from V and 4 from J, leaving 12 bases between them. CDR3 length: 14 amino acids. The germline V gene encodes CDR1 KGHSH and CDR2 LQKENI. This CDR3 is CASSRSGASDTQYF. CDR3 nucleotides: TGTGCCAGCTCACGCTCTGGTGCCTCAGATACGCAGTATTTT.

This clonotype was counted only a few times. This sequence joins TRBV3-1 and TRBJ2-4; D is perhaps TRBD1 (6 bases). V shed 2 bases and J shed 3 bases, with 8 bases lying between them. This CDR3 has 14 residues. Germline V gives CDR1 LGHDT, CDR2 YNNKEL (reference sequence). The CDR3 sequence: CASSQPGVKNIQYF. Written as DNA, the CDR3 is TGTGCCAGCAGCCAACCAGGGGTCAAAAACATTCAGTACTTC.

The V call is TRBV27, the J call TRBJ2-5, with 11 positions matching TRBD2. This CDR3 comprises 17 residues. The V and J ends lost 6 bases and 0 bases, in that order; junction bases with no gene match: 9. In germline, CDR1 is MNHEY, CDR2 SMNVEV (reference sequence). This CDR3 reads CASSPEGLAVYQETQYF. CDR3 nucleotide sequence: TGTGCCAGCAGCCCCGAGGGACTAGCGGTGTACCAAGAGACCCAGTACTTC.

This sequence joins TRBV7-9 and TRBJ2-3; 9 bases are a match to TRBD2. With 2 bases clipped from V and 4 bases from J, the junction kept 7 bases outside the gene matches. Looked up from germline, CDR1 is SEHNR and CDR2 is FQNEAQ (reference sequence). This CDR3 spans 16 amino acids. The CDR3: CASSLSSGITPDTQYF. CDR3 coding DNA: TGTGCCAGCAGCTTATCTAGCGGGATCACCCCAGATACGCAGTATTTT.

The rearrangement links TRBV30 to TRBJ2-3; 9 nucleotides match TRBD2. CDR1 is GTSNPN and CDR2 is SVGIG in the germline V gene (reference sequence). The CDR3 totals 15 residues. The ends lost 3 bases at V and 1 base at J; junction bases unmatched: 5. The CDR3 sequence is CAWRELAGGTDTQYF. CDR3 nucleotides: TGTGCCTGGAGGGAATTAGCGGGGGGCACAGATACGCAGTATTTT.

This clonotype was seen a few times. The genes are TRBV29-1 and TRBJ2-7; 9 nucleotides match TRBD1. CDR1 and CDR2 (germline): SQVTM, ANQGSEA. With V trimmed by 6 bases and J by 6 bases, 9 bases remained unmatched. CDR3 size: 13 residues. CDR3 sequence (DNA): TGCAGCGTGAAACCGGGACAGGGTCCCGAGCAGTACTTC. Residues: CSVKPGQGPEQYF.

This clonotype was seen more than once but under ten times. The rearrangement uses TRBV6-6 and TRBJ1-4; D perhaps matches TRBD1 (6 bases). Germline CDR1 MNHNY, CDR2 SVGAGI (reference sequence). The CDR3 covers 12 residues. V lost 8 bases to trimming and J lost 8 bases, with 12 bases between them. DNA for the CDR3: TGTGCCAGCGCGTGGGGGCACGAAAAACTGTTTTTT. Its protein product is CASAWGHEKLFF.